The source of this T cell receptor (beta chain) is a study of early T cells in non-severe SARS-CoV-2 infection. Looking at the study overall: Sequenced bulk RNA came from whole blood that was unsorted, and chains were unpaired.

On this clonotype itself: The antigen is undetermined.

V was pared by 2 bases and J by 4 bases, with 15 bases between. Germline V gene data show CDR1 as MDHEN and CDR2 as SYDVKM. This CDR3 spans 15 amino acids. Study-level points and caveats: In VDJdb matching, anti-spike CD8 responses were favored while private and CD4 specificities went missing.

Individual cDNA molecules were tagged with unique molecular identifiers, the study reported. MiXCR was run by TCRdb on the 5' RACE reads, yielding one entry per CDR3 protein. In the table there are about 56,000 distinct CDR3 sequences, about 14% of which are singletons. The clonotype originates from an adult who was a healthcare worker with PCR-confirmed SARS-CoV-2 infection or an uninfected control (not recorded which). The chain links TRBV28 to TRBJ2-7; tentatively, D is TRBD2 (6 bases). The sample was whole blood, taken at baseline. CDR3 in amino acids: CASSLQNLAGYEQYF. The CDR3 DNA reads as TGTGCCAGCAGTTTACAAAACTTGGCGGGGTACGAGCAGTACTTC.